A selection of T cell receptor beta chains follows, all from one sample in a study of a mutant IDH1 vaccine in newly diagnosed glioma. The antigens of these receptors remain unknown. Sequencing used immunoSEQ multiplex PCR; TCRdb keeps in-frame clones, though not all of them. The table has 45,000 to 55,000 clones, more than 60% seen once. The specimen comprised PBMCs, sampled from a glioma patient whose treatment included an IDH1 peptide vaccine. All receptors come from a man aged 35 to 55 with glioma. Each CDR3 is given with its conserved first and last residue. The D gene is left open where the match is weak. Some rows mark clone size as missing; the rest say once, few, many or name a class of expanded clone.

TGTGCCAGCAGCGGTAGCCGACTAGCGGGGGGCCCTTTCTACGAGCAGTACTTC,CASSGSRLAGGPFYEQYF,TRBD2,TRBJ2-7,.,TRBV13
TGTGCCAGCGCCTCAGGGGGCCAAGAGACCCAGTACTTC,CASASGGQETQYF,TRBD1,TRBJ2-5,.,TRBV2
TGTGCCAGCAGTTTAAGCGGGCGCTACTACGAGCAGTACTTC,CASSLSGRYYEQYF,.,TRBJ2-7,.,TRBV27
TGTGCCAGCAGCTTGGGGTTACGGACAGATACGCAGTATTTT,CASSLGLRTDTQYF,.,TRBJ2-3,.,TRBV7-8
TGTGCCAGTAGTATAACAGGGACGGTATCCTACGAGCAGTACTTC,CASSITGTVSYEQYF,.,TRBJ2-7,few,TRBV19
TGTGCCAGCAGTGGACAGGGGGCGAGCTATGGCTACACCTTC,CASSGQGASYGYTF,TRBD1,TRBJ1-2,.,TRBV2
TGTGCCAGCAGCTTCCAGGGGATCCCTGAAGCTTTCTTT,CASSFQGIPEAFF,.,TRBJ1-1,.,TRBV5-6
TGTGCCAGCAGCGTACGCGGGGGGGCCTTGAGCACAGATACGCAGTATTTT,CASSVRGGALSTDTQYF,TRBD2,TRBJ2-3,.,TRBV9
TGTGCCTGGAGTGTCCCCGGGGCCGGGTACGAGCAGTACTTC,CAWSVPGAGYEQYF,.,TRBJ2-7,.,TRBV30
TGCGCCAGCAGTGAGTCCAGGCGGGGCACTAACTATGGCTACACCTTC,CASSESRRGTNYGYTF,.,TRBJ1-2,.,TRBV10-2
TGCGCCAGCAGTGCGGCTGGGGCCAACGTCCTGACTTTC,CASSAAGANVLTF,.,TRBJ2-6,few,TRBV10-1